These T cell receptor beta chains were read from a single sample in a study of T cells in narcolepsy. Some clones are missing from TCRdb's copy, which holds only in-frame ones; the method was immunoSEQ multiplex PCR. This sample has about 10,000 clones; 70% occur once, and the top ten carry under 25%. The sequenced material came from CD45RA- memory CD8+ T cells from PBMCs. These receptor sequences come from a human donor with narcolepsy. Each CDR3 is given with its conserved first and last residue. A D gene is named only where the DNA matches it firmly. Expanded clones get a size class; other rows say once, few or many, or leave the size out.

v_call: TRBV7-6
j_call: TRBJ2-6
clone_size: -
d_call: -
cdr3_aa: CACSLDLSGAYVLTF
cdr3_nt: TGTGCCTGCAGCTTAGATCTCTCTGGGGCCTACGTCCTGACTTTC

v_call: TRBV28
j_call: TRBJ2-7
clone_size: medium-sized
d_call: -
cdr3_aa: CASSLGAWAYEQYF
cdr3_nt: TGTGCCAGCAGTTTAGGGGCTTGGGCCTACGAGCAGTACTTC

v_call: TRBV11-2
j_call: TRBJ2-1
clone_size: once
d_call: TRBD1
cdr3_aa: CASSRRPGQGTGNEQFF
cdr3_nt: TGTGCCAGCAGCCGACGTCCGGGACAGGGGACTGGGAATGAGCAGTTCTTC

v_call: TRBV6-1
j_call: TRBJ2-7
clone_size: -
d_call: TRBD2
cdr3_aa: CASSPLPWGGQYF
cdr3_nt: TGTGCCAGCAGTCCCCTACCTTGGGGGGGACAGTACTTC

v_call: TRBV9
j_call: TRBJ1-2
clone_size: -
d_call: TRBD1
cdr3_aa: CASSPGGEMGGYTF
cdr3_nt: TGTGCCAGCAGCCCAGGGGGCGAGATGGGTGGCTACACCTTC

v_call: TRBV4-3
j_call: TRBJ2-5
clone_size: -
d_call: TRBD1
cdr3_aa: CASSQDWGTGAETQYF
cdr3_nt: TGCGCCAGCAGCCAAGATTGGGGGACAGGGGCGGAGACCCAGTACTTC

v_call: TRBV7-8
j_call: TRBJ1-1
clone_size: once
d_call: -
cdr3_aa: CASSLWVEAFF
cdr3_nt: TGTGCCAGCAGCTTATGGGTTGAAGCTTTCTTT

v_call: TRBV28
j_call: TRBJ2-7
clone_size: once
d_call: -
cdr3_aa: CASMGFQGPSYEQYF
cdr3_nt: TGTGCCAGCATGGGTTTCCAGGGGCCTTCCTACGAGCAGTACTTC

v_call: TRBV6-5
j_call: TRBJ2-3
clone_size: few
d_call: -
cdr3_aa: CASSDLTGIPDTQYF
cdr3_nt: TGTGCCAGCAGTGACTTAACAGGGATCCCAGATACGCAGTATTTT

v_call: TRBV6-8
j_call: TRBJ2-3
clone_size: -
d_call: -
cdr3_aa: CASSHWDFTDTQYF
cdr3_nt: TGTGCCAGCAGTCATTGGGACTTCACAGATACGCAGTATTTT

v_call: TRBV2
j_call: TRBJ1-5
clone_size: -
d_call: TRBD1
cdr3_aa: CASRYRGSNQPQHF
cdr3_nt: TGTGCCAGCAGGTACAGGGGCTCCAATCAGCCCCAGCATTTT

v_call: TRBV28
j_call: TRBJ1-1
clone_size: -
d_call: -
cdr3_aa: CASNNPQNTEAFF
cdr3_nt: TGTGCCAGCAATAACCCCCAGAACACTGAAGCTTTCTTT

v_call: TRBV27
j_call: TRBJ2-3
clone_size: once
d_call: -
cdr3_aa: CASSLFRLAEGTDTQYF
cdr3_nt: TGTGCCAGCAGTTTATTCCGCTTAGCGGAGGGCACAGATACGCAGTATTTT

v_call: TRBV5-6
j_call: TRBJ2-7
clone_size: -
d_call: -
cdr3_aa: CASSLGGGHFYEQYF
cdr3_nt: TGTGCCAGCAGCTTAGGGGGAGGGCATTTCTACGAGCAGTACTTC

v_call: TRBV7-2
j_call: TRBJ2-5
clone_size: -
d_call: -
cdr3_aa: CASSQLILGRGQETQYF
cdr3_nt: TGTGCCAGCAGTCAACTTATACTCGGCAGGGGTCAAGAGACCCAGTACTTC

v_call: TRBV19
j_call: TRBJ1-1
clone_size: -
d_call: -
cdr3_aa: CASALHGSTEAFF
cdr3_nt: TGTGCCAGCGCTTTACACGGGAGCACTGAAGCTTTCTTT

v_call: TRBV15
j_call: TRBJ2-6
clone_size: -
d_call: -
cdr3_aa: CATSGSGGSGANVLTF
cdr3_nt: TGTGCCACCAGCGGATCGGGGGGCAGTGGGGCCAACGTCCTGACTTTC

v_call: TRBV4-3
j_call: TRBJ2-3
clone_size: -
d_call: TRBD1
cdr3_aa: CASSQDVRGQGGDTQYF
cdr3_nt: TGCGCCAGCAGCCAAGATGTGAGGGGACAGGGGGGGGATACGCAGTATTTT

v_call: TRBV28
j_call: TRBJ2-7
clone_size: -
d_call: TRBD1
cdr3_aa: CASSMDRSDSEQYF
cdr3_nt: TGTGCCAGCAGTATGGACAGGTCCGACAGCGAGCAGTACTTC

v_call: TRBV6-5
j_call: TRBJ2-3
clone_size: -
d_call: TRBD2
cdr3_aa: CASSGLAGADTQYF
cdr3_nt: TGTGCCAGCAGCGGACTAGCGGGGGCAGATACGCAGTATTTT

v_call: TRBV18
j_call: TRBJ2-7
clone_size: once
d_call: -
cdr3_aa: CASSPPGGGFNEQYF
cdr3_nt: TGTGCCAGCTCACCACCGGGCGGGGGCTTCAACGAGCAGTACTTC

v_call: TRBV6-1
j_call: TRBJ2-1
clone_size: -
d_call: -
cdr3_aa: CASRASSSYNEQFF
cdr3_nt: TGTGCCAGCAGAGCTTCGAGCTCCTACAATGAGCAGTTCTTC

v_call: TRBV27
j_call: TRBJ2-3
clone_size: -
d_call: -
cdr3_aa: CASSRVLITDTQYF
cdr3_nt: TGTGCCAGCAGTCGGGTCCTTATCACAGATACGCAGTATTTT

v_call: TRBV7-9
j_call: TRBJ2-7
clone_size: -
d_call: -
cdr3_aa: CASSLGGGLWEQYF
cdr3_nt: TGTGCCAGCAGCTTAGGTGGAGGTCTTTGGGAGCAGTACTTC

v_call: TRBV7-3
j_call: TRBJ2-7
clone_size: few
d_call: -
cdr3_aa: CASSPRGSGSYEQYF
cdr3_nt: TGTGCCAGCAGCCCCCGGGGAAGCGGGTCCTACGAGCAGTACTTC

v_call: TRBV4-2
j_call: TRBJ1-1
clone_size: once
d_call: -
cdr3_aa: CASSQDGAVNTEAFF
cdr3_nt: TGTGCCAGCAGCCAAGATGGGGCGGTGAACACTGAAGCTTTCTTT

v_call: TRBV6-6
j_call: TRBJ2-1
clone_size: few
d_call: TRBD2
cdr3_aa: CASSYQGLAGGNEQFF
cdr3_nt: TGTGCCAGCAGTTACCAGGGACTAGCGGGAGGCAATGAGCAGTTCTTC

v_call: TRBV6-6
j_call: TRBJ2-3
clone_size: -
d_call: -
cdr3_aa: CASNELLRTDTQYF
cdr3_nt: TGTGCCAGCAATGAACTCCTACGCACAGATACGCAGTATTTT

v_call: TRBV5-6
j_call: TRBJ2-7
clone_size: few
d_call: -
cdr3_aa: CASSAGAPGGEQYF
cdr3_nt: TGTGCCAGCAGCGCGGGGGCTCCGGGGGGCGAGCAGTACTTC

v_call: TRBV9
j_call: TRBJ2-7
clone_size: -
d_call: -
cdr3_aa: CASSVEWDHEQYF
cdr3_nt: TGTGCCAGCAGCGTAGAGTGGGACCACGAGCAGTACTTC

v_call: TRBV9
j_call: TRBJ1-2
clone_size: -
d_call: -
cdr3_aa: CASGGGWGYTF
cdr3_nt: TGTGCCAGCGGCGGTGGTTGGGGCTACACCTTC